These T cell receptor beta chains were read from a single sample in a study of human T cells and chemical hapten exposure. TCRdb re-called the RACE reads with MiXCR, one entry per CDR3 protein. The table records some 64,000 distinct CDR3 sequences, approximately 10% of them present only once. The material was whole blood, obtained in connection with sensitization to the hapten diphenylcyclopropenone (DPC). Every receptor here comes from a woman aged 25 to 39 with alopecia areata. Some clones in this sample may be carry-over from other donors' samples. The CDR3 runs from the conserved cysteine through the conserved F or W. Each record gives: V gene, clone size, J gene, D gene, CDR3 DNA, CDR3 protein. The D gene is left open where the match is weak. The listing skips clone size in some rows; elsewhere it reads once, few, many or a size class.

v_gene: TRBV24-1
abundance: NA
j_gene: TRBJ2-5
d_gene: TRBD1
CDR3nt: TGTGCCACCAGTGATTCGCCGGGACAGCAAGAGACCCAGTACTTC
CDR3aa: CATSDSPGQQETQYF

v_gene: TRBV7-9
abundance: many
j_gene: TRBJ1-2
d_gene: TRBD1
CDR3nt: TGTGCCAGCAGCCCCGGGACAGAGTATGGCTACACCTTC
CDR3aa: CASSPGTEYGYTF

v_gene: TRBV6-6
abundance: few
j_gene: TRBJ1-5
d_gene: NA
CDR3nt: TGTGCCAGCACCGAAGGGAATCAGCCCCAGCATTTT
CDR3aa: CASTEGNQPQHF

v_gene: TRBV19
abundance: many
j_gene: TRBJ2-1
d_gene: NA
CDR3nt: TGTGCCAGTAGTATAGTTGGGGGTGGGGTCAATGAGCAGTTCTTC
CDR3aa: CASSIVGGGVNEQFF

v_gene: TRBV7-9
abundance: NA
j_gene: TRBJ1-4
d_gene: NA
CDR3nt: TGTGCCAGCAGCTCCCAGGAAAAACTGTTTTTT
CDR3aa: CASSSQEKLFF

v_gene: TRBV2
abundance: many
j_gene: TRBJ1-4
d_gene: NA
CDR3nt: TGTGCCAGCAGCGACTGGGCAAGTGAAAAACTGTTTTTT
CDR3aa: CASSDWASEKLFF

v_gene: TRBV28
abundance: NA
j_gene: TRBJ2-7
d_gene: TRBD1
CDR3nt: TGTGCCAGCAGCACGGACAGGGGGAGGGCCTACGAGCAGTACTTC
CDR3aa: CASSTDRGRAYEQYF

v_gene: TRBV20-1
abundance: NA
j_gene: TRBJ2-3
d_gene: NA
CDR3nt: TGCAGTGCTAGGTCCACTCGGACGCCGGATACGCAGTATTTT
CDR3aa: CSARSTRTPDTQYF

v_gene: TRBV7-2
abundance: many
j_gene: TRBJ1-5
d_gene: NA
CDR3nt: TGTGCCAGCAGCTTGGCTGGGAGCAATCAGCCCCAGCATTTT
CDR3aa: CASSLAGSNQPQHF

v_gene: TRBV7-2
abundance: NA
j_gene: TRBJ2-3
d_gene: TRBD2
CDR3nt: TGTGCCAGCAGCTCACTAGCGGGGAACCTGGGTGTCCAGTATTTT
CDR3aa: CASSSLAGNLGVQYF

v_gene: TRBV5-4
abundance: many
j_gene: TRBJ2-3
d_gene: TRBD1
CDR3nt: TGTGCCAGCAGCTTGGGGACAGGGTTAGATACGCAGTATTTT
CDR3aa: CASSLGTGLDTQYF

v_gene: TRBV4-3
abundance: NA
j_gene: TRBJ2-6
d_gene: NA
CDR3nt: TGCGCCAGCAGCCAATGGTCTTCGGGACAACGTCTTTCGGGGGCCAACGTCCTGACTTTC
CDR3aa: CASSQWSSGQRLSGANVLTF

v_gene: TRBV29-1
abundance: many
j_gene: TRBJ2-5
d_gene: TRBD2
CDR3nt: TGCAGCGTTGAGCTGGGGCAGGGAGGGGAGACCCAGTACTTC
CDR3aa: CSVELGQGGETQYF

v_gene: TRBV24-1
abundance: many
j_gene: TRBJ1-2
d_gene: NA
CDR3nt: TGTGCCACCAGTGATTCGAGGTTTAGTCGCGGGGAGCCCGCGAATGGCTACACCTTC
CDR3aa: CATSDSRFSRGEPANGYTF

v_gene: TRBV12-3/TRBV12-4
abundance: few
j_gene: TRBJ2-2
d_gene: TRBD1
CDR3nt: TGTGCCAGCAGACGACAGGGGGGGATCACCGGGGAGCTGTTTTTT
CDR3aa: CASRRQGGITGELFF

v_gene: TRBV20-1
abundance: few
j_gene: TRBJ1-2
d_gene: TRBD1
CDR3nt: TGCAGTGCTACGGACAGGGATAACTATGGCTACACCTTC
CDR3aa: CSATDRDNYGYTF

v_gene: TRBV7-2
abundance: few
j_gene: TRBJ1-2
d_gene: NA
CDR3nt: TGTGCCAGCAGCTCCCTGAGACAGTTCTATGGCTACACCTTC
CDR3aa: CASSSLRQFYGYTF

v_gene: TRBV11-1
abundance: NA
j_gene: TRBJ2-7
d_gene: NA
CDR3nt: TGTGCCAGCAGCCCGAGGGGCAGTCCGAGCTCCTACGAGCAGTACTTC
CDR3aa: CASSPRGSPSSYEQYF

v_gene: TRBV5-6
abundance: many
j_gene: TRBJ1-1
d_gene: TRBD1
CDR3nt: TGTGCCAGCAGCTTCTTCGACAGGGGAGACACTGAAGCTTTCTTT
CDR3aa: CASSFFDRGDTEAFF

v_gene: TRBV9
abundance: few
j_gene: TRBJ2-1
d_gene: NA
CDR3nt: TGTGCCAGCAGCGTATCCCCCATCCGACGGGAGCAGTTCTTC
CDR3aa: CASSVSPIRREQFF

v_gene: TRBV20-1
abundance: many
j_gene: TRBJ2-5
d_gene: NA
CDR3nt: TGCAGTGCTAGACCCCAACTCGGAGAGACCCAGTACTTC
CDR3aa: CSARPQLGETQYF

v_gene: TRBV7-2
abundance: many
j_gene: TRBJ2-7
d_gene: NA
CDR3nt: TGTGCCAGCAGCTTAGTGACATTGAGCTCCTACGAGCAGTACTTC
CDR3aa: CASSLVTLSSYEQYF

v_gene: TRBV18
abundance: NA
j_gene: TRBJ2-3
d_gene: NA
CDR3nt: TGTGCCAGCTCAACGAATCCGGGCACAGATACGCAGTATTTT
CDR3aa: CASSTNPGTDTQYF

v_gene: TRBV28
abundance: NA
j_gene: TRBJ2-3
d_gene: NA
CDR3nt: TGTGCCAGCAGTCTTTGGGGCCCCACAGATACGCAGTATTTT
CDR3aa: CASSLWGPTDTQYF

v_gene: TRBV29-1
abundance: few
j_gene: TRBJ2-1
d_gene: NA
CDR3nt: TGCAGCGCCCTCCCCCCCGGCAATGAGCAGTTCTTC
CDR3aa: CSALPPGNEQFF

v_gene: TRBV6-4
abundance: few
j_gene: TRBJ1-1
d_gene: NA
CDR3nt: TGTGCCAGCAGTGACTGGGCAGGCAACACTGAAGCTTTCTTT
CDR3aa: CASSDWAGNTEAFF

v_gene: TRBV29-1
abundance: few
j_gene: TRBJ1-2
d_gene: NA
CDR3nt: TGCAGCACACAGACAAACTATGGCTACACCTTC
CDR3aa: CSTQTNYGYTF

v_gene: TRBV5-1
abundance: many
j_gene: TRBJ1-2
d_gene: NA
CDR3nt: TGCGCCAGCAGCTCTGGCCGGGACCCCCTCTGGGGTGGCTACACCTTC
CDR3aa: CASSSGRDPLWGGYTF

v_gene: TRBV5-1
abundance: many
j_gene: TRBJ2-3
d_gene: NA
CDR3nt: TGCGCCAGCACCCTTCGGGGGTCGGTAACAGATACGCAGTATTTT
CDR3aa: CASTLRGSVTDTQYF

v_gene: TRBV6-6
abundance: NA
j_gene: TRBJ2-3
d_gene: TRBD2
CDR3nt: TGTGCCAGCACCCCAGCCGGGACTAGCGGGAGAGATACGCAGTATTTT
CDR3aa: CASTPAGTSGRDTQYF

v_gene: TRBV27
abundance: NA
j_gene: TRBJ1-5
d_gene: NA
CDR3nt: TGTGCCAGCAGTTTCTCGTTTGCCTTCGATCAGCCCCAGCATTTT
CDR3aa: CASSFSFAFDQPQHF

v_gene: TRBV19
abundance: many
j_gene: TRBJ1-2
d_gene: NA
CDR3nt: TGTGCCAGTAGTATGGAGAACTATGGCTACACCTTC
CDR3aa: CASSMENYGYTF

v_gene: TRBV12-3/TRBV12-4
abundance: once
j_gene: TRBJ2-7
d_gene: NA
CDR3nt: TGTGCCAGCACCAATTTCTTCTCCGAGCAGTACTTC
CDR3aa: CASTNFFSEQYF

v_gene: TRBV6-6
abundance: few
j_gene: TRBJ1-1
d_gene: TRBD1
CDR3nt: TGTGCCAGCAGTACACAGGGGAGAGGTGCTTTCTTT
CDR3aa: CASSTQGRGAFF

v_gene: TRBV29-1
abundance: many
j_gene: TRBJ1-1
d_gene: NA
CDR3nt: TGCAGCGCCCCGGGAGGAGGGGGCACTGAAGCTTTCTTT
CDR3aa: CSAPGGGGTEAFF

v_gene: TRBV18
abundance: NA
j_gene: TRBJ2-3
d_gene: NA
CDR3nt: TGTGCCAGCTCACCAAGGGACGGAAGTAGCACAGATACGCAGTATTTT
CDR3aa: CASSPRDGSSTDTQYF

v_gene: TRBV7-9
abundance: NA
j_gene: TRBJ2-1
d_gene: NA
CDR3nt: TGTGCCAGCAGCAATGAGGTTAAGGGGAACAATGAGCAGTTCTTC
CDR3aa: CASSNEVKGNNEQFF

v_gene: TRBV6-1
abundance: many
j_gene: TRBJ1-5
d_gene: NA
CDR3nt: TGTGCCAGCAGTGAAGATTCTGCCAACTATAGCAATCAGCCCCAGCATTTT
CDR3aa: CASSEDSANYSNQPQHF

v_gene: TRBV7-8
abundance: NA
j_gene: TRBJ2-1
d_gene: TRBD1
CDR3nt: TGTGCCAGCAGCATGGACAGGGGGTATGAGCAGTTCTTC
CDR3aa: CASSMDRGYEQFF

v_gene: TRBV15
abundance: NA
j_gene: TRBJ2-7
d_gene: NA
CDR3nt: TGTGCCACCAGCAGAGGGGGGCTAGTTGATTACGAGCAGTACTTC
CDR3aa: CATSRGGLVDYEQYF

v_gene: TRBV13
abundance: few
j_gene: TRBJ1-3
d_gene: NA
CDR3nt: TGTGCCAGCAGCTTGGCGGGGCCAGGAAACACCATATATTTT
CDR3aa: CASSLAGPGNTIYF

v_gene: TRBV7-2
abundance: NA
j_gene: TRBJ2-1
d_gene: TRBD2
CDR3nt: TGTGCCAGCAGCTCAAGGGGGGGACTAGCGGGAGGGAGTTTCAATGAGCAGTTCTTC
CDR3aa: CASSSRGGLAGGSFNEQFF

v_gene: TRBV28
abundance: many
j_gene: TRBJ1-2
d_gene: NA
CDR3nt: TGTGCCAGCAGTCCTCAGGCAACTAACTATGGCTACACCTTC
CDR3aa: CASSPQATNYGYTF

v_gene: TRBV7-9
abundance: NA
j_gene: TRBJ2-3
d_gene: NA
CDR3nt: TGTGCCAGCCGAACGGAAACAGATACGCAGTATTTT
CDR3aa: CASRTETDTQYF

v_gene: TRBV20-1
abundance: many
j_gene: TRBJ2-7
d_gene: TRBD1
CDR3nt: TGCAGTGCTGGCGGGACAGGGAATTACGAGCAGTACTTC
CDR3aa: CSAGGTGNYEQYF

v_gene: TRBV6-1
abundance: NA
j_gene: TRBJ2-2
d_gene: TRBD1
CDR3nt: TGTGCCAGCAGTGAAAGGGGACAGCAACTGTTCGCGAACACCGGGGAGCTGTTTTTT
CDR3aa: CASSERGQQLFANTGELFF

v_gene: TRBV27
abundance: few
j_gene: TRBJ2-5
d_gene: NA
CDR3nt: TGTGCCAGCAGTCCACCCGGATTCCAAGAGACCCAGTACTTC
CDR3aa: CASSPPGFQETQYF

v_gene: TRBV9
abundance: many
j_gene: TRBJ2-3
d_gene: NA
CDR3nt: TGTGCCAGCAGCTTCAGCACAGGCCCATATACGCAGTATTTT
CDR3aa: CASSFSTGPYTQYF

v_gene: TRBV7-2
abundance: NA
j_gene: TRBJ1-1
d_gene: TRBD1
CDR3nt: TGTGCCAGCAGCATGGACAGGGGGCGAGAAGCTTTCTTT
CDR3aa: CASSMDRGREAFF

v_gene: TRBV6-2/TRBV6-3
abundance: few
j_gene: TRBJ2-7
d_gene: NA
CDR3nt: TGTGCCAGCACTCAGGTCGGCGGGGTTTCCTACGAGCAGTACTTC
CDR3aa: CASTQVGGVSYEQYF

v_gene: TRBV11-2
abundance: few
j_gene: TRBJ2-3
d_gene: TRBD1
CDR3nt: TGTGCCAGCACGCGACAGGGGCCACGCACAGATACGCAGTATTTT
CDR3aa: CASTRQGPRTDTQYF